Listed below are T cell receptor beta chains from one sample, sequenced in a study of cytomegalovirus exposure and HLA in healthy donors. Profiling relied on immunoSEQ multiplex PCR, and the TCRdb table lists in-frame clones only, not all of them. This sample yields about 230,000 clones, of which around 80% are seen a single time; around 2.9% belongs to the top ten. The specimen was PBMCs. Receptors originate from a woman aged 55-70 years in good health and CMV-seropositive. Each CDR3 is given with its conserved first and last residue.

TRBV7-2	CASSSNRAYEQYF
TRBV15	CATSRDTQGGTGELFF
TRBV7-9	CASSPQGSWRAFF
TRBV5-6	CASSQPDRHLAFTF
TRBV27	CASSDRNSPLHF
TRBV5-6	CASSLGQGASIYEQYF
TRBV30	CAWSFGQPDTQYF
TRBV5-1	CASSFSGLQETQYF
TRBV7-7	CASSPALGTGPLNTEAFF
TRBV5-1	CASSPSGLSGEQYF
TRBV5-1	CASSSSGYEQYF
TRBV13	CASSSWTSGREKYF
TRBV30	CAWMGAGNTGELFF
TRBV7-2	CASSYNLAETDTQYF
TRBV30	CAWSVLVRDTQYF
TRBV6-1	CASSDRGNYGYTF
TRBV6-1	CASSDGISTGGNTEAFF
TRBV5-1	CASSRSTGRAETQYF
TRBV10-2	CATRTEGTEENEKLFF
TRBV9	CASSGGTGGRNSPLHF
TRBV5-1	CASSLEHSGNTIYF
TRBV2	CASSDRVKAPVYGYTF
TRBV4-1	CASSQNGGGGVNEKLFF
TRBV18	CASSPVESSYNEQFF
TRBV9	CASSSGSSGGRYNEQFF
TRBV20-1	CSASSSNGYTF
TRBV9	CASSALTSSGGSDEQFF
TRBV27	CASSPRRPVVEAFF
TRBV7-4	CASSFSRDENTIYF
TRBV2	CASSDRSGGDTQYF
TRBV7-6	CASSLVTGLSPLHF
TRBV5-1	CASRDQGANTEAFF
TRBV7-6	CASSSAGLAGNEQFF
TRBV11-3	CASSPTGKQFF
TRBV4-1	CASSQGPGSVYF